The 30 T cell receptor beta chains in this list originate from one sample, sequenced in a study of graft-versus-host responses after intestinal transplantation. Profiled with immunoSEQ multiplex PCR; TCRdb holds only in-frame clones, not every one. The table includes 25,000 to 35,000 clones, 93% detected once. The source material was PBMCs, sampled approximately ten weeks after intestinal transplant. These receptors came from a human patient who received an intestinal transplant, so some T cells may come from the graft donor.

This chain joins TRBV4-3 and TRBJ2-7, with D perhaps TRBD1 or TRBD2 (7 bases each). Trimming pared 1 base from V and 5 bases from J, leaving 18 bases between. Germline CDR1 reads LGHNA; CDR2 reads YSLEER. This CDR3 has 16 amino acids. The CDR3 DNA sequence: TGCGCCAGCAGCCAAGTCGTCCCAGGGGGGGTCAACGAGCAGTACTTC. This gives the protein CASSQVVPGGVNEQYF.

The chain joins TRBV30 to TRBJ1-1, with D possibly matching TRBD1 (5 bases). CDR3 length equals 12 residues. CDR1 is GTSNPN and CDR2 is SVGIG in the germline V gene (reference sequence). Trimming removed 3 bases at V and 3 bases at J, with 8 bases between. The CDR3: CAWSGAYTEAFF. The DNA for the CDR3 is TGTGCCTGGAGCGGGGCCTACACTGAAGCTTTCTTT.

Details on this clone: Other DNA sequences in this sample translate to the same CDR3. The CDR3 nucleotides are TGTGCCAGCAGCTTATCCCCAGACAGGGTCTCCTACGAGCAGTACTTC. Translating gives CASSLSPDRVSYEQYF. V is TRBV7-9 and J is TRBJ2-7, with 7 bases aligning to TRBD1. CDR1 is SEHNR, CDR2 FQNEAQ, per germline (reference sequence). The CDR3 sequence is 16 residues long. V lost 2 bases and J lost 0; bases outside the gene matches: 7.

This clone was detected once. This sequence joins TRBV2 and TRBJ2-2; 7 bases agree with TRBD1. Germline V gives CDR1 SNHLY, CDR2 FYNNEI. The CDR3 runs 17 residues. Trimming cost V 3 bases and J 5 bases; bases outside gene matches: 12. The CDR3 DNA is TGTGCCAGCAGTGATCGGACAGGTCATCAGTGGACCGGGGAGCTGTTTTTT. Translated: CASSDRTGHQWTGELFF.

The chain has TRBV6-6 and TRBJ1-1; D gene uncertain. The CDR3 sequence is 15 residues long. V was clipped by 1 base and J by 1 base, with 10 bases between them. Germline loops: CDR1 MNHNY, CDR2 SVGAGI (reference sequence). In DNA, the CDR3 is TGTGCCAGCAGTTACTTGGCGGGCTCGAACACTGAAGCTTTCTTT. Translating gives CASSYLAGSNTEAFF.

CDR3 region: CASSIAKTYEQYF. In DNA, the CDR3 is TGTGCCAGTAGTATAGCGAAGACCTACGAGCAGTACTTC. The J gene is TRBJ2-7, the V gene TRBV19; D is unclear. CDR3 length equals 13 residues. Germline values: CDR1 LNHDA, CDR2 SQIVND (reference sequence). V was pared by 1 base and J by 2 bases, with 6 bases between.

In its sample, this clone was seen a few times. V usage is TRBV29-1 and J usage is TRBJ1-1; no clear D gene. Germline V gene data show CDR1 as SQVTM and CDR2 as ANQGSEA. Trimming pared 3 bases from V and 1 base from J, leaving 9 bases between. This CDR3 region has 13 residues. CDR3 amino acids: CSVDLVGNTEAFF. The CDR3 nucleotides read TGCAGCGTTGATCTAGTTGGGAACACTGAAGCTTTCTTT.

CDR3 DNA: TGTGCCACCAGCAGAGATTTGGGGGTAAATCAGCCCCAGCATTTT. It codes for CATSRDLGVNQPQHF. The J gene is TRBJ1-5, the V gene TRBV15; TRBD1 might be the D (5 bases). Trimming took 0 bases from V and 4 from J, leaving 10 bases between them. CDR3 length: 15 residues. Germline CDR1 and CDR2: LNHNV and YYDKDF (reference sequence). Using reference TRBV15 and TRBJ1-5 for the parts outside the CDR3, the full variable domain is DAMVIQNPRYQVTQFGKPVTLSCSQTLNHNVMYWYQQKSSQAPKLLFHYYDKDFNNEADTPDNFQSRRPNTSFCFLDIRSPGLGDTAMYLCATSRDLGVNQPQHFGDGTRLSIL.

Written as DNA, the CDR3 is TGTGCCAGCAGCGGGACGGCCTACGAGCAGTACTTC. Amino acid sequence: CASSGTAYEQYF. This chain joins TRBV27 and TRBJ2-5; D possibly matches TRBD1 or TRBD2 (5 bases each). Gene TRBJ2-7 matches the end of the DNA better, so the J call may be wrong. The length of the CDR3 is 12 residues. Germline CDR1 is MNHEY and CDR2 is SMNVEV (reference sequence).

This chain connects TRBV2 to TRBJ1-5; D unclear. With 2 bases removed from V and 5 bases from J, the gap between germline ends came to 13 bases. Germline CDR1 and CDR2: SNHLY and FYNNEI. The CDR3 covers 15 residues. Here the CDR3 reads CASSENLGNDQPQHF. CDR3 in DNA: TGTGCCAGCAGTGAAAATCTTGGAAACGATCAGCCCCAGCATTTT.

The genes are TRBV9 and TRBJ2-1, with D possibly matching TRBD1 (5 bases). The V gene's germline CDR1 is SGDLS and CDR2 YYNGEE. Trimming pared 0 bases from V and 7 bases from J, leaving 11 bases between. The length of the CDR3 is 14 residues. For the CDR3, the DNA is TGTGCCAGCAGCGTAGGACAGAACGAAAATGAGCAGTTCTTC. It specifies CASSVGQNENEQFF.

This chain links TRBV7-9 with TRBJ1-1; D possibly corresponds to TRBD1 (6 bases). Germline V gives CDR1 SEHNR, CDR2 FQNEAQ (reference sequence). This CDR3 has 13 amino acids. V was cut by 5 bases and J by 6 bases, with 13 bases left in between. The CDR3 DNA is TGTGCCAGCAGCCCAGGGGCCTCCCCTGAAGCTTTCTTT. Translated, it gives CASSPGASPEAFF.

V gene TRBV27 combines with J gene TRBJ1-5; no clear D gene. Germline V gives CDR1 MNHEY, CDR2 SMNVEV (reference sequence). This CDR3 region has 12 residues. The V and J ends lost 8 bases and 4 bases respectively, with 9 bases between them. The DNA of the CDR3 is TGTGCCAGCGGCAGCCCAAATCAGCCCCAGCATTTT. This encodes CASGSPNQPQHF.

The chain employs TRBV10-2 and TRBJ2-7; D remains ambiguous. Per the germline V gene, CDR1 is WSHSY and CDR2 is SAAADI. The CDR3 is 17 residues long. V gave up 5 bases and J gave up 2 bases, with 22 bases separating them. As DNA, the CDR3 is TGCGCCAGCAGTCTTCCGCCTTACGTCGGCCTTACCTACGAGCAGTACTTC. Translating it yields CASSLPPYVGLTYEQYF.

V and J are TRBV7-9 and TRBJ2-5; 8 nucleotides agree with TRBD2. The J call is in doubt because the DNA end fits TRBJ2-7 better. This CDR3 spans 17 amino acids. CDR1 SEHNR and CDR2 FQNEAQ come from the germline V gene (reference sequence). CDR3 DNA: TGTGCCAGCAGCTTGACCACTAGCGGTCGGGCGGGGGACGAGCAGTACTTC. Translation: CASSLTTSGRAGDEQYF.

V usage is TRBV5-6 and J usage is TRBJ1-5; D possibly corresponds to TRBD1 (5 bases). The CDR3 totals 15 residues. V lost 0 bases to trimming and J lost 9 bases, with 16 bases between them. Germline V lookup: CDR1 SGHDT, CDR2 YYEEEE. The CDR3 region is CASSLAFDSGLPQHF. The DNA of the CDR3 is TGTGCCAGCAGCTTGGCCTTCGACAGCGGGTTGCCCCAGCATTTT.

The chain combines TRBV4-1 with TRBJ2-4; 8 nucleotides match TRBD2. V shed 1 base, J shed 0 bases, and the junction held 8 bases outside the gene matches. This CDR3 contains 18 residues. Germline V gene data show CDR1 as MGHRA and CDR2 as YSYEKL. The CDR3 loop reads CASSQGSVRGVAKNIQYF. CDR3 coding DNA: TGCGCCAGCAGCCAAGGTTCGGTGCGGGGGGTAGCCAAAAACATTCAGTACTTC.

The chain recombines TRBV6-6 with TRBJ2-5; D uncertain. Judging by the DNA end, TRBJ2-7 fits better; the J call may be wrong. This CDR3 contains 14 residues. Germline CDR1 reads MNHNY; CDR2 reads SVGAGI (reference sequence). For the CDR3, the DNA is TGTGCCAGCAGTTACTCGATGCCCCCCTACGAGCAGTACTTC. Protein sequence: CASSYSMPPYEQYF.

This clone showed up just once. This sequence joins TRBV28 and TRBJ2-7; 7 nucleotides line up with TRBD1. The ends lost 1 base at V and 6 bases at J; junction bases unmatched: 6. The V gene's germline CDR1 is MDHEN and CDR2 SYDVKM. The CDR3 totals 14 residues. CDR3: CASSLSGRGSEQYF. CDR3 sequence (DNA): TGTGCCAGCAGTTTATCTGGCAGGGGGTCCGAGCAGTACTTC.

The J gene is TRBJ1-2, the V gene TRBV6-5, with TRBD1 identical over 11 bases. Trimming cost V 6 bases and J 7 bases; bases outside gene matches: 7. The length of the CDR3 is 14 residues. Germline lookup yields CDR1 MNHEY and CDR2 SVGAGI. The CDR3: CASSGQGAFFGYTF. The DNA of the CDR3 is TGTGCCAGCAGCGGACAGGGGGCTTTTTTTGGCTACACCTTC.

The CDR3 sequence: CATTRSITTEAFF. CDR3 sequence (DNA): TGTGCCACTACCCGTTCGATTACCACTGAAGCTTTCTTT. The chain is built from TRBV19 and TRBJ1-1, with D hard to call. Trimming shortened V by 10 bases and J by 4 bases, and 16 bases separated the two germline ends. Germline-derived CDR1 and CDR2 are LNHDA and SQIVND (reference sequence). The CDR3 contains 13 residues.

V gene TRBV12-5 combines with J gene TRBJ2-2; D is undetermined. The germline CDR1 and CDR2 sequences are LGHNT and FRNRAP. The CDR3 sequence is 13 residues long. Trimming removed 7 bases at V and 3 bases at J, with 9 bases between. The CDR3 reads CASVPRDTGELFF. CDR3 nucleotide sequence: TGTGCTAGTGTTCCCCGGGACACCGGGGAGCTGTTTTTT.

The chain recombines TRBV7-2 with TRBJ2-7, with TRBD2 matching over 9 bases. This CDR3 comprises 16 residues. V lost 2 bases and J lost 2; bases outside the gene matches: 7. The germline gives CDR1 SGHTA, CDR2 FQGNSA. The CDR3 sequence: CASSLSGRKRTYEQYF. The CDR3 nucleotides read TGTGCCAGCAGCTTAAGCGGGAGGAAACGTACCTACGAGCAGTACTTC.

This sequence joins TRBV4-3 and TRBJ2-7, with 8 bases matching TRBD1. The CDR3 has 17 residues. Germline CDR1 is LGHNA and CDR2 is YSLEER. V was pared by 0 bases and J by 1 base, with 8 bases of the junction left unmatched. The CDR3 DNA reads TGCGCCAGCAGCCAAGACACCATCGGGACAGGTTCCTACGAGCAGTACTTC. Residues: CASSQDTIGTGSYEQYF.

CDR3 region: CSVEAGGGIYEQYF. Written as DNA, the CDR3 is TGCAGCGTTGAAGCGGGCGGGGGGATTTACGAGCAGTACTTC. This chain connects TRBV29-1 to TRBJ2-7; the match to TRBD2 covers 8 bases. The CDR3 length is 14 residues. The germline V gene encodes CDR1 SQVTM and CDR2 ANQGSEA. The V and J ends lost 1 base and 4 bases, in that order; junction bases with no gene match: 6.

The chain has TRBV5-5 and TRBJ1-2; D may be TRBD1 (6 bases). The germline V gene encodes CDR1 SGHKS and CDR2 YYEKEE (reference sequence). The CDR3 sequence is 20 residues long. V was trimmed by 3 bases and J by 3 bases, leaving 30 bases between them. The CDR3 nucleotides are TGTGCCAGCAGCTCACTCAGTCGGGTCCGAGGGGGGCGAAAGCACTATGGCTACACCTTC. Amino acid sequence: CASSSLSRVRGGRKHYGYTF.

Written as DNA, the CDR3 is TGTGCCAGCAAGTGGGTAGGGAGAGATTCACCCCTCCACTTT. It translates to CASKWVGRDSPLHF. The chain combines TRBV2 with TRBJ1-6; D call uncertain. Trimming cost V 7 bases and J 8 bases, with 15 bases left between them. CDR3 length: 14 residues. Per the germline V gene, CDR1 is SNHLY and CDR2 is FYNNEI.

The rearrangement joins TRBV19 to TRBJ2-3; TRBD2 aligns across 7 bases. Germline CDR1 LNHDA, CDR2 SQIVND (reference sequence). V gave up 3 bases and J gave up 5 bases; unmatched junction bases: 11. This CDR3 is built from 16 residues. As DNA, the CDR3 is TGTGCCAGTAGTATGGCGGCGGGAGACCCGGGAGATACGCAGTATTTT. It specifies CASSMAAGDPGDTQYF.

The chain joins TRBV6-5 to TRBJ2-7; D not resolved. This CDR3 is 16 amino acids long. Germline CDR1 and CDR2: MNHEY and SVGAGI. V was pared by 0 bases and J by 0 bases, with 12 bases between. This chain's CDR3 is CASSYSWSDASYEQYF. CDR3 nucleotide sequence: TGTGCCAGCAGTTACTCTTGGTCCGACGCCTCCTACGAGCAGTACTTC.

This clone was seen a handful of times. The rearrangement uses TRBV27 and TRBJ2-7, with D possibly being TRBD1 (6 bases). The germline V gene encodes CDR1 MNHEY and CDR2 SMNVEV (reference sequence). The CDR3 spans 14 residues. Trimming stripped 4 bases from V and 0 bases from J, with 10 bases between. The CDR3: CASSYRDNSYEQYF. The CDR3 nucleotides are TGTGCCAGCAGTTATCGGGACAACTCCTACGAGCAGTACTTC.